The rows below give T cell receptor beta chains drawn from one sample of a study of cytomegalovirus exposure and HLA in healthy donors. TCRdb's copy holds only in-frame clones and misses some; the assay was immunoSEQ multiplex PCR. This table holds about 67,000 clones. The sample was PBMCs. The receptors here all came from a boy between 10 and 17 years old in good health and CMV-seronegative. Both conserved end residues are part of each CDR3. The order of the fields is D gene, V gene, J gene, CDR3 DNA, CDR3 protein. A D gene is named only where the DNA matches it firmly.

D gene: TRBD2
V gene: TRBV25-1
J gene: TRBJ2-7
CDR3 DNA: TGTGCCAGCAGTGGACCCGGGGAGGGGACCTCAACCTACGAGCAGTACTTC
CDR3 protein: CASSGPGEGTSTYEQYF

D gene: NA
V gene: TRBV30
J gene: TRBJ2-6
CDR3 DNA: TGTGCCTGGAGTGCGAGCCCCTCTGGGGCCAACGTCCTGACTTTC
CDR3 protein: CAWSASPSGANVLTF

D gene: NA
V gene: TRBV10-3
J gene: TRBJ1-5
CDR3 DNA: TGTGCCATCAGTGAGTCGACGGGGTGGCCCTGGCATTTT
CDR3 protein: CAISESTGWPWHF

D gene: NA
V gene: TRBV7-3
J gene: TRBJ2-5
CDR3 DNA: TGTGCCAGCAGCCAACTAGCCCAAGAGACCCAGTACTTC
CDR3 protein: CASSQLAQETQYF

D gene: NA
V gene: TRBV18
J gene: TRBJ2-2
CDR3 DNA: TGTGCCAGCTCACCGTCACAGGGAGAAACCGGGGAGCTGTTTTTT
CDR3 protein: CASSPSQGETGELFF

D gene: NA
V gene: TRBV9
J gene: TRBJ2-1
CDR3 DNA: TGTGCCAGCAGCGAACTGGGGGGCTCCTACAATGAGCAGTTCTTC
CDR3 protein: CASSELGGSYNEQFF

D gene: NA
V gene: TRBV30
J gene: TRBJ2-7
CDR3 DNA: TGTGCCTGGACCGAGGGATTACACGAGCAGTACTTC
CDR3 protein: CAWTEGLHEQYF

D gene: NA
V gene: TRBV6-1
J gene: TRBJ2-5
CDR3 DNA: TGTGCCAGCAGTGAAGGGGGCTACGGGCAAGAGACCCAGTACTTC
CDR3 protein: CASSEGGYGQETQYF

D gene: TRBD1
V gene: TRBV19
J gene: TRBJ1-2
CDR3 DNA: TGTGCCAGTTTAGGGGGCTTTAACTATGGCTACACCTTC
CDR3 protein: CASLGGFNYGYTF

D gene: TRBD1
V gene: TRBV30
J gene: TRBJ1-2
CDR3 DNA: TGTGCCTGGGGGGGACAGAAAAATTTCTATGGCTACACCTTC
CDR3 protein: CAWGGQKNFYGYTF